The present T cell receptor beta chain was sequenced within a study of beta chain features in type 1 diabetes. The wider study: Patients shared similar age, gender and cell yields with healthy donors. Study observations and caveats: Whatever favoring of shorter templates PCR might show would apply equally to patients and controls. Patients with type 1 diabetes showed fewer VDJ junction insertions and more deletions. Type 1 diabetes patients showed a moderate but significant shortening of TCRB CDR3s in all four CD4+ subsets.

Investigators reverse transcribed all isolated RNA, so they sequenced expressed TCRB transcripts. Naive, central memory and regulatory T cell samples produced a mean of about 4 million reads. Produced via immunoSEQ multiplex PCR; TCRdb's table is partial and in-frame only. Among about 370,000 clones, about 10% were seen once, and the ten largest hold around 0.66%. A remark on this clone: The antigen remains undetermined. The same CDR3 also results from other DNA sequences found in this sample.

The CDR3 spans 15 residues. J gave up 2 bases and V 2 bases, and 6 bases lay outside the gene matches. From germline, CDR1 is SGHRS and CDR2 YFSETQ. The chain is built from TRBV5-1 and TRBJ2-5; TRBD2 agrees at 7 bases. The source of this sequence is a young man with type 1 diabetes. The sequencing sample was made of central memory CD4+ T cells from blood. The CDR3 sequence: CASSLGSSGQETQYF. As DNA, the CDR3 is TGCGCCAGCAGCTTAGGGTCTAGCGGTCAAGAGACCCAGTACTTC.